The 4 T cell receptor beta chains reported below all come from one sample, sequenced in a study of glioma-infiltrating T cells. Amplification of TCR alpha and beta CDR3 regions from RNA used iRepertoire nested multiplex PCR. A single record per CDR3 protein comes from TCRdb applying MiXCR to the multiplex PCR reads. Among around 190,000 distinct CDR3 sequences listed, 32% were seen once. Material for sequencing was glioma tissue, nonneoplastic brain tissue, or PBMCs (not recorded which). These receptors all stem from a human donor with low-grade glioma or glioblastoma, undergoing nonglioma brain surgery, or in good health (not recorded which).

This chain joins TRBV4-1 and TRBJ1-5, with a possible D match to TRBD1 (5 bases). The germline gives CDR1 MGHRA, CDR2 YSYEKL. V lost 5 bases and J lost 0, with 14 bases in between. The CDR3 has 16 residues. CDR3: CASSSTLRGSNQPQHF. For the CDR3, the DNA is TGCGCCAGCAGCTCAACTTTGAGGGGTAGCAATCAGCCCCAGCATTTT.

This clonotype was seen more than once but under ten times. V gene TRBV11-2 combines with J gene TRBJ2-5; D is ambiguous. V was trimmed by 5 bases and J by 2 bases, leaving 12 bases between them. The V gene's germline CDR1 is SGHAT and CDR2 FQNNGV. The CDR3 contains 14 residues. The CDR3 is CASSPFGRQETQYF. The CDR3 DNA reads as TGTGCCAGCAGCCCATTCGGGCGTCAAGAGACCCAGTACTTC.

Turning to this clonotype: An end of the junction differs from the germline gene, which may be a read error. V is TRBV27 and J is TRBJ2-7; 11 bases map to TRBD2. The CDR3 runs 16 residues. Germline CDR1 MNHEY, CDR2 SMNVEV (reference sequence). The CDR3, as DNA: TGTGCCAGCACGGCTAGCGGGAGGTTCAGCTCCCACGAGCAGTACTTC. Translating it yields CASTASGRFSSHEQYF.

This clonotype was observed at least ten times. The V gene is TRBV29-1, the J gene TRBJ1-5, with 9 bases fitting TRBD1. Germline lookup yields CDR1 SQVTM and CDR2 ANQGSEA. This CDR3 comprises 13 residues. V lost 6 bases to trimming and J lost 5 bases; unmatched junction nucleotides: 5. In DNA form, the CDR3 reads TGCAGCGTGGTTACAGGGGGCGATCAGCCCCAGCATTTT. Translated, it gives CSVVTGGDQPQHF.